This is a list of T cell receptor delta chains from one sample in a study of gamma-delta chains in newborns, infants, children. TCRdb re-called the reads via CATT. The sample holds roughly 11,000 delta-chain clones; about 3.6% are singletons and the top ten take about 8.1%. Sequenced: blood. The source of these receptors is a child who was a newborn, infant or young child, either healthy, febrile or measles-vaccinated (not recorded which). Each CDR3 is given with its conserved first and last residue. The D gene is left open where the match is weak. Clone size is given for some rows only: seen once, a few or many times, or a class if the clone is expanded.

clone_size,d_call,v_call,j_call,cdr3_aa,cdr3_nt
few,TRDD3,TRDV1,TRDJ1,CALGELVPFGDMWGRRSELIF,TGTGCTCTTGGGGAACTAGTTCCTTTTGGGGATATGTGGGGGCGGCGGTCGGAACTCATCTTT
few,TRDD3,TRDV1,TRDJ1,CALGDPSYLGDTGTDKLIF,TGTGCTCTTGGGGATCCTTCCTACCTGGGGGATACGGGTACTGATAAACTCATCTTT
few,.,TRDV3,TRDJ1,CALISEEEHDKLIF,TGTGCCCTAATCTCCGAAGAAGAACACGATAAACTCATCTTT
few,TRDD3,TRDV3,TRDJ1,CASLYWGTPPTDKLIF,TGTGCCTCCCTGTACTGGGGGACGCCCCCTACCGATAAACTCATCTTT
medium-sized,TRDD3,TRDV2,TRDJ2,CACDTVDNGGSLLTAQLFF,TGTGCCTGTGACACCGTAGATAATGGGGGATCCCTTTTGACAGCACAACTCTTCTTT
few,.,TRDV1,TRDJ1,CALGDPAWYADKLIF,TGTGCTCTTGGGGACCCGGCGTGGTACGCCGATAAACTCATCTTT
few,TRDD3,TRDV1,TRDJ1,CALGELSWTNLPTTTGGPVPDKLIF,TGTGCTCTTGGGGAATTGTCATGGACCAATCTCCCTACGACAACTGGGGGACCAGTCCCCGATAAACTCATCTTT
.,.,TRDV1,TRDJ1,CALGVVLDFPAVRTKGTTDKLIF,TGTGCTCTTGGGGTGGTACTAGACTTCCCCGCAGTACGTACGAAGGGAACGACCGATAAACTCATCTTT
few,.,TRDV1,TRDJ1,CALGDPRVGGGYTDKLIF,TGTGCTCTTGGGGACCCGAGGGTAGGGGGGGGGTACACCGATAAACTCATCTTT
few,TRDD3,TRDV2,TRDJ3,CACDSTGGYSTWDTRQMFF,TGTGCCTGTGACAGTACTGGGGGATACAGCACCTGGGACACCCGACAGATGTTTTTC
few,.,TRDV1,TRDJ1,CALGEQMVPVTDKLIF,TGCGCTCTTGGGGAACAAATGGTACCGGTCACCGATAAACTCATCTTT
.,TRDD3,TRDV2,TRDJ1,CACDTVGGYDKLIF,TGTGCCTGTGACACCGTCGGGGGATACGATAAACTCATCTTT
.,.,TRDV2,TRDJ3,CACDAVGGSSWDTRQMFF,TGTGCCTGTGACGCTGTGGGGGGCAGCTCCTGGGACACCCGACAGATGTTTTTC
few,TRDD3,TRDV1,TRDJ1,CALGNPGDIYTDKLIF,TGTGCTCTTGGAAATCCTGGGGATATTTACACCGATAAACTCATCTTT
few,TRDD3,TRDV2,TRDJ2,CACDTGGIGSLLGTAQLFF,TGTGCCTGTGACACCGGGGGGATAGGTTCCCTTTTAGGGACAGCACAACTCTTCTTT
few,TRDD3,TRDV1,TRDJ1,CALGELGGYHTDKLIF,TGTGCTCTTGGGGAACTTGGGGGATACCACACCGATAAACTCATCTTT
few,.,TRDV1,TRDJ1,CALGEPYAGAVDKLIF,TGTGCTCTTGGGGAACCTTATGCGGGGGCCGTGGATAAACTCATCTTT
few,.,TRDV2,TRDJ1,CACDNTFGGHNTDKLIF,TGTGCCTGTGACAATACCTTCGGGGGCCACAACACCGATAAACTCATCTTT
.,TRDD3,TRDV2,TRDJ1,CACDTPTGGYANDKLIF,TGTGCCTGTGACACGCCGACTGGGGGATACGCGAATGATAAACTCATCTTT
few,TRDD3,TRDV2,TRDJ3,CACDYWGTHSWDTRQMFF,TGTGCCTGTGACTACTGGGGGACCCACTCCTGGGACACCCGACAGATGTTTTTC
few,.,TRDV1,TRDJ1,CALGILRDKLIF,TGTGCTCTTGGCATCCTACGCGATAAACTCATCTTT
.,TRDD3,TRDV1,TRDJ2,CALGGGYRWALTAQLFF,TGTGCTCTTGGGGGGGGATATCGGTGGGCTTTGACAGCACAACTCTTCTTT
few,TRDD3,TRDV3,TRDJ1,CAFSSRCGTSTYWGIPTDKLIF,TGTGCCTTTAGCTCAAGATGCGGGACGTCGACCTACTGGGGGATTCCCACCGATAAACTCATCTTT
few,TRDD3,TRDV1,TRDJ1,CALGPHASTGGYWYTDKLIF,TGTGCTCTTGGGCCACACGCCAGTACTGGGGGATACTGGTACACCGATAAACTCATCTTT
medium-sized,.,TRDV2,TRDJ3,CACEEIQSSWDTRQMFF,TGTGCCTGTGAGGAGATCCAGAGCTCCTGGGACACCCGACAGATGTTTTTC
few,.,TRDV3,TRDJ2,CASLRRDWDMVTAQLFF,TGTGCCTCACTACGTCGGGACTGGGACATGGTGACAGCACAACTCTTCTTT
.,TRDD3,TRDV2,TRDJ1,CACDTLNWGIGGHTDKPIF,TGTGCCTGTGACACCTTGAACTGGGGGATTGGAGGGCACACCGATAAACCCATCTTT
.,.,TRDV2,TRDJ3,CACDTAVYKSSWDTRQMFF,TGTGCCTGTGACACCGCTGTATACAAAAGCTCCTGGGACACCCGACAGATGTTTTTC
.,.,TRDV1,TRDJ1,CALGEHSWGLGYTDKLIF,TGTGCTCTTGGGGAACATAGCTGGGGATTGGGGTACACCGATAAACTCATCTTT
.,.,TRDV3,TRDJ1,CASYSSGSNWPNTDKLIF,TGTGCCTCCTACAGTTCCGGGAGTAACTGGCCCAACACCGATAAACTCATCTTT
medium-sized,.,TRDV2,TRDJ1,CACDPLRGRDLAHTDKLIF,TGTGCCTGTGACCCCCTCAGGGGTCGGGACCTCGCACACACCGATAAACTCATCTTT
few,TRDD3,TRDV2,TRDJ1,CACDPPSRAGGSTLIF,TGTGCCTGTGACCCTCCTTCGAGGGCGGGGGGATCAACACTCATCTTT
few,.,TRDV1,TRDJ1,CALGELRRRSLLPGDTDKLIF,TGTGCTCTTGGGGAACTAAGGCGCCGAAGCCTCCTACCTGGGGATACCGATAAACTCATCTTT
few,TRDD3,TRDV1,TRDJ1,CALGESRPLGPPLLGVLYTDKLIF,TGTGCTCTTGGGGAATCCCGGCCTCTGGGGCCCCCTTTACTGGGGGTCTTGTACACCGATAAACTCATCTTT
medium-sized,TRDD3,TRDV2,TRDJ1,CACDALLGDTLTDKLIF,TGTGCCTGTGACGCCTTACTGGGGGATACGCTTACCGATAAACTCATCTTT
.,TRDD3,TRDV2,TRDJ1,CACDTGPFAGGSHRGLIF,TGTGCCTGTGACACCGGCCCCTTTGCTGGGGGGTCCCACCGAGGACTCATCTTT
medium-sized,TRDD3,TRDV2,TRDJ1,CACDTVLGAPTVNTDKLIF,TGTGCCTGTGACACAGTGCTGGGGGCCCCGACTGTGAACACCGATAAACTCATCTTT
few,TRDD2,TRDV1,TRDJ1,CALGDRPSFFGANTDKLIF,TGTGCTCTTGGGGACAGGCCTTCCTTTTTTGGGGCTAACACCGATAAACTCATCTTT
.,TRDD3,TRDV1,TRDJ1,CALGEVPQYWGIREPTDKLIF,TGTGCTCTTGGGGAAGTGCCCCAATACTGGGGGATACGCGAGCCAACCGATAAACTCATCTTT
.,.,TRDV1,TRDJ1,CALGELGWAHTDKLIF,TGTGCTCTTGGGGAACTCGGGTGGGCCCACACCGATAAACTCATCTTT
few,TRDD3,TRDV2,TRDJ1,CACDYSVLGDTDKLIF,TGTGCCTGTGACTACTCAGTACTGGGGGACACCGATAAACTCATCTTT
medium-sized,.,TRDV2,TRDJ1,CACDTVKSVSTDKLIF,TGTGCCTGTGACACCGTTAAGTCTGTTAGCACCGATAAACTCATCTTT
few,TRDD3,TRDV3,TRDJ1,CASLPLEGDKADKLIF,TGTGCCTCCCTTCCCCTTGAGGGGGATAAGGCCGATAAACTCATCTTT
medium-sized,.,TRDV1,TRDJ1,CALGEGLRQTQKSDKLIF,TGTGCTCTTGGGGAAGGTCTGCGTCAAACTCAAAAAAGTGATAAACTCATCTTT
medium-sized,TRDD3,TRDV2,TRDJ1,CACDTVEGIRPTDKLIF,TGTGCCTGTGACACGGTCGAGGGGATACGGCCCACCGATAAACTCATCTTT
few,TRDD3,TRDV2,TRDJ1,CACDTVHFIHPGGSDSDKLIF,TGTGCCTGTGACACCGTACATTTTATTCACCCCGGGGGATCCGACTCCGATAAACTCATCTTT
medium-sized,.,TRDV1,TRDJ1,CALGEPTRRSKLIF,TGTGCTCTTGGGGAACCTACCCGGCGTAGTAAACTCATCTTT
.,.,TRDV1,TRDJ1,CALGDAIPWDLYTDKLIF,TGTGCTCTTGGGGACGCCATACCGTGGGATTTGTACACCGATAAACTCATCTTT
.,TRDD3,TRDV2,TRDJ1,CACLKLGDQNGGDKLIF,TGTGCCTGCCTTAAACTGGGGGACCAGAATGGTGGCGATAAACTCATCTTT
few,.,TRDV2,TRDJ1,CACVGLGPDKLIF,TGTGCCTGTGTTGGACTTGGTCCCGATAAACTCATCTTT
medium-sized,.,TRDV2,TRDJ1,CACDTVGGAGSTDKLIF,TGTGCCTGTGACACCGTAGGGGGTGCGGGTTCTACCGATAAACTCATCTTT
.,TRDD3,TRDV2,TRDJ2,CACDKLLGDTWGAAQLFF,TGTGCCTGTGACAAACTACTGGGGGATACGTGGGGGGCAGCACAACTCTTCTTT
few,TRDD3,TRDV2,TRDJ3,CACDTVLGDPSSWDTRQMFF,TGTGCCTGTGACACCGTACTGGGGGATCCTAGCTCCTGGGACACCCGACAGATGTTTTTC
.,TRDD3,TRDV1,TRDJ1,CALGGPSRGGYIDKLIF,TGTGCTCTTGGGGGACCGTCGAGGGGGGGATACATCGATAAACTCATCTTT
.,.,TRDV1,TRDJ1,CALVLGDGNTDTDKLIF,TGTGCTCTTGTGTTAGGAGATGGTAACACCGACACCGATAAACTCATCTTT
medium-sized,TRDD3,TRDV2,TRDJ1,CACDPLGYPLDKLIF,TGTGCCTGTGACCCACTGGGATACCCACTCGATAAACTCATCTTT
.,TRDD3,TRDV2,TRDJ3,CACDELGDNKRAWDTRQMFF,TGTGCCTGTGACGAACTGGGGGATAACAAGAGGGCCTGGGACACCCGACAGATGTTTTTC
.,TRDD3,TRDV2,TRDJ1,CACDSVSGDLYTDKLIF,TGTGCCTGTGACTCGGTTTCGGGGGATTTGTACACCGATAAGCTCATCTTT
few,TRDD3,TRDV3,TRDJ1,CASTDGPHWGIRVRYTDKLIF,TGTGCTTCGACGGACGGCCCCCACTGGGGGATACGCGTCCGCTACACCGATAAACTCATCTTT
few,TRDD3,TRDV1,TRDJ1,CALGEYRVWKKYWGYQGSDKLIF,TGTGCTCTTGGGGAATATAGGGTTTGGAAGAAGTACTGGGGATACCAAGGGAGTGATAAACTCATCTTT